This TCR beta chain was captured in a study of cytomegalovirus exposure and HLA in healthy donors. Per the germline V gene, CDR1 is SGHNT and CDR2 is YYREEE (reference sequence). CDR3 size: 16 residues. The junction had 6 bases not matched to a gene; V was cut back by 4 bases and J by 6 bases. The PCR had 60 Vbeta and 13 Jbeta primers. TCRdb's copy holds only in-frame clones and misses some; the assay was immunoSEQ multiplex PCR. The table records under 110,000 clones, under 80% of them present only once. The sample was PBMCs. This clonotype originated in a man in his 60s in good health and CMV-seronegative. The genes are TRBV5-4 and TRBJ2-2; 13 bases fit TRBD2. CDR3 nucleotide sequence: TGTGCCAGCAGCGGGGGACTAGCGGGGCAAGCCGGGGAGCTGTTTTTT. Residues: CASSGGLAGQAGELFF.